These 18 T cell receptor beta chains originate from one sample sequenced in a study of T cell repertoires in cytomegalovirus infection. Via MiXCR, TCRdb re-called the reads, giving one row per CDR3 protein. The top ten hold approximately 14% of the sample, which has 750,000 to 950,000 distinct CDR3 sequences, under 35% seen once. These receptors have no identified antigens. The source was cultured CD8+ T cells from PBMCs, collected from culture after CMV antigen stimulation. These receptors all stem from a human donor in good health (CMV status not recorded). Some clones in this sample may be carry-over from other donors' samples.

This clonotype was recorded a few times. This sequence joins TRBV19 and TRBJ2-1, with a tentative D call TRBD1 (6 bases). Germline lookup yields CDR1 LNHDA and CDR2 SQIVND (reference sequence). The length of the CDR3 is 13 residues. Deletions cut 3 bases from V and 10 bases from J, with 13 bases between. The CDR3 DNA sequence: TGTGCCAGTAGTATCCTTACAGGGAACGAGCAGTTCTTC. Translating gives CASSILTGNEQFF.

The J gene is TRBJ1-5, the V gene TRBV29-1, with unresolved D. CDR1 SQVTM and CDR2 ANQGSEA come from the germline V gene. CDR3 length: 13 residues. The V end lost 3 bases, the J end lost 2 bases, and 8 bases lay between the germline ends. The CDR3 spells CSVESQGNQPQHF. As DNA, the CDR3 is TGCAGCGTTGAGTCCCAGGGCAATCAGCCCCAGCATTTT.

The genes are TRBV7-9 and TRBJ1-6, with D unclear. V gave up 3 bases and J gave up 3 bases, with 9 bases separating them. The germline gives CDR1 SEHNR, CDR2 FQNEAQ (reference sequence). This CDR3 has 15 residues. Written as DNA, the CDR3 is TGTGCCAGCAGCTTGGACCGTAACTATAATTCACCCCTCCACTTT. Amino acids: CASSLDRNYNSPLHF. Complete variable domain (other parts from reference TRBV7-9 and TRBJ1-6): DTGVSQNPRHKITKRGQNVTFRCDPISEHNRLYWYRQTLGQGPEFLTYFQNEAQLEKSRLLSDRFSAERPKGSFSTLEIQRTEQGDSAMYLCASSLDRNYNSPLHFGNGTRLTVT.

This clonotype was counted many times. One end of the junction varies from germline; a read error may be responsible. The gene calls are TRBV7-6 and TRBJ2-1; no clear D. The CDR3 covers 14 residues. Germline assignment: CDR1 SGHVS and CDR2 FNYEAQ. The CDR3: CASSLELADDEQFF. CDR3 DNA: TGTGCTAGCAGCTTAGAGTTGGCCGACGATGAGCAGTTCTTC. The variable domain in full, with the rest retrieved from reference TRBV7-6 and TRBJ2-1, is GAGVSQSPRYKVTKRGQDVALRCDPISGHVSLYWYRQALGQGPEFLTYFNYEAQQDKSGLPNDRFSAERPEGSISTLTIQRTEQRDSAMYRCASSLELADDEQFFGPGTRLTVL.

This clonotype was seen a few times. The chain has TRBV19 and TRBJ2-3, with 8 positions matching TRBD2. Germline trimming cut 4 bases from V and 5 bases from J; bases unmatched to any gene: 14. CDR3 size: 17 residues. The germline V gene has CDR1 LNHDA and CDR2 SQIVND (reference sequence). CDR3 loop: CASSTLFYGGALDTQYF. The CDR3 region has the DNA TGTGCCAGTAGTACTCTCTTCTACGGGGGGGCGTTAGATACGCAGTATTTT.

The sample holds a few counts of this clonotype. CDR3 sequence: CASSQGPAGTNTGELFF. CDR3 nucleotides: TGTGCCAGCAGCCAGGGCCCCGCGGGAACGAACACCGGGGAGCTGTTTTTT. The rearrangement links TRBV4-2 to TRBJ2-2, with D perhaps matching TRBD2 (6 bases). V was clipped by 3 bases and J by 0 bases, with 14 bases between them. CDR1 LGHNA and CDR2 YNFKEQ come from the germline V gene. CDR3 length: 17 amino acids.

This chain links TRBV9 with TRBJ2-1; TRBD2 agrees at 14 bases. The germline V gene has CDR1 SGDLS and CDR2 YYNGEE. With 4 bases clipped from V and 5 bases from J, the junction kept 17 bases outside the gene matches. The CDR3 loop spans 20 amino acids. The CDR3 nucleotides read TGTGCCAGCAGCACCCGACTAGCGGGGGGGCCACCGGTCGATAACAATGAGCAGTTCTTC. It translates to CASSTRLAGGPPVDNNEQFF.

The table lists this clonotype with a few counts. The chain links TRBV11-2 to TRBJ1-1; D possibly corresponds to TRBD1 (6 bases). Germline V CDR1 and CDR2: SGHAT, FQNNGV. This CDR3 is 20 amino acids long. The V gene lost 3 bases and the J gene lost 7 bases, with 33 bases spanning the gap. The DNA of the CDR3 is TGTGCCAGCAGCTTCAATGCCGTCCGGGACACCTCCACCATCTACGGTGAAGCTTTCTTT. As protein: CASSFNAVRDTSTIYGEAFF.

This clonotype has just a few counts. V and J are TRBV5-8 and TRBJ1-6, with 12 bases that match TRBD1. Germline CDR1 is SGHTS and CDR2 is YDEGEE. V dropped 1 base and J dropped 0; count of bases not matched to a gene: 8. CDR3 length equals 20 residues. CDR3 loop: CASSLTGTGGASSYNSPLHF. CDR3 bases: TGTGCCAGCAGCTTGACCGGGACAGGGGGCGCGAGCTCCTATAATTCACCCCTCCACTTT.

CDR3 bases: TGTGCCAGCAGCTTAGTGTCGGGTTCCCAAAACATTCAGTACTTC. It encodes CASSLVSGSQNIQYF. The V and J genes are TRBV11-2 and TRBJ2-4, with unresolved D. The CDR3 has 15 residues. V lost 1 base and J lost 5, with 12 bases in between. Germline values: CDR1 SGHAT, CDR2 FQNNGV.

The chain employs TRBV14 and TRBJ2-7, with D perhaps being TRBD1 or TRBD2 (5 bases each). V was clipped by 3 bases and J by 2 bases, with 14 bases between them. The germline CDR1 and CDR2 sequences are SGHDN and FVKESK. There are 15 residues in the CDR3. CDR3 nucleotide sequence: TGTGCCAGCAGCCAGGGGACGAATTCACCCTACGAGCAGTACTTC. Translated: CASSQGTNSPYEQYF.

The chain couples TRBV4-1 to TRBJ2-3, with D possibly matching TRBD2 (5 bases). Germline V gene sequence: CDR1 MGHRA, CDR2 YSYEKL. Between the trimmed V and J ends, which lost 0 bases and 0 bases, there was a span of 10 bases. This CDR3 contains 16 residues. CDR3 in DNA: TGCGCCAGCAGCCAAGATGGAGGTTCTAGCACAGATACGCAGTATTTT. Translating gives CASSQDGGSSTDTQYF.

This clonotype was detected ten times or more. The J gene is TRBJ1-2, the V gene TRBV7-2; D unresolved. Germline V gene sequence: CDR1 SGHTA, CDR2 FQGNSA. The V and J ends lost 1 base and 8 bases respectively, with 8 bases between them. The CDR3 runs to 12 residues. The DNA of the CDR3 is TGTGCCAGCAGCTTAGGACCACAAGGCTACACCTTC. Its protein product is CASSLGPQGYTF.

The gene calls are TRBV7-6 and TRBJ1-1; D is unresolved. The V end was cut by 7 bases, the J end by 10 bases, with 13 bases between. There are 11 residues in the CDR3. CDR1 and CDR2 from the germline V gene are SGHVS and FNYEAQ. In DNA, the CDR3 is TGTGCCAGCACTCGATATGAGGGAGCTTTCTTT. This sequence encodes CASTRYEGAFF.

This chain's CDR3 is CSVGTGSGNQPQHF. The CDR3 DNA follows: TGCAGCGTAGGGACAGGGAGCGGCAATCAGCCCCAGCATTTT. This rearrangement joins TRBV29-1 to TRBJ1-5; 9 nucleotides match TRBD1. Germline lookup yields CDR1 SQVTM and CDR2 ANQGSEA. The V and J ends lost 6 bases and 2 bases, in that order; junction bases with no gene match: 5. CDR3 size: 14 residues.

The sample holds a few counts of this clonotype. The rearrangement uses TRBV7-9 and TRBJ2-1, with D perhaps TRBD1 or TRBD2 (5 bases each). This CDR3 comprises 12 residues. The germline CDR1 and CDR2 sequences are SEHNR and FQNEAQ (reference sequence). Trimming took 4 bases from V and 9 from J, leaving 10 bases between them. The CDR3 reads CASSSPGAEQFF. As DNA, the CDR3 is TGTGCCAGCAGCTCCCCCGGGGCTGAGCAGTTCTTC.

On this clonotype itself: At one end, the junction sequence differs from germline, possibly due to a read error. The rearrangement joins TRBV5-3 to TRBJ2-3, with D uncertain. TRBV5-3 is placed among ORFs of uncertain function. This CDR3 has 15 residues. The CDR3, as DNA: TGTGCCAGCAGCTTTAGAGGACGGCTCACGGATACGCAGTATTTT. Its protein is CASSFRGRLTDTQYF.

The CDR3 protein is CASSPKGGGDEQFF. Written as DNA, the CDR3 is TGTGCCAGCAGCCCTAAGGGGGGGGGCGATGAGCAGTTCTTC. V and J are TRBV7-6 and TRBJ2-1, with a tentative D call TRBD2 (7 bases). V gave up 5 bases and J gave up 8 bases, with 16 bases separating them. The CDR3 is 14 amino acids. Germline V lookup: CDR1 SGHVS, CDR2 FNYEAQ.